This TCR beta chain was obtained from a study of regulatory T cells in long-lasting Graves disease. In this sample, this clonotype turned up a few times. No antigen is known for it. Noted time point: persistent/refractory GD, antithyroid drugs over 5 years with positive TRAb. Extracted PBMC RNA gave rise to the TCR library. An endocrinology unit in Xi'an, China, supplied the patients. Arm-PCR of CDR3 regions and iRepertoire HTBI primers were used to build TCR beta libraries. TCRdb redid the calling of the multiplex PCR reads with MiXCR, one entry per CDR3 protein. This table has some 280,000 distinct CDR3 sequences, roughly 21% appearing once. General study results and limits: The persistent group shared 2,700 or so public clonotypes, more than the roughly 990 shared by new patients. TCR diversity was lower in persistent Graves' patients (versus newly diagnosed ones).

The origin of this receptor is a female donor with Graves disease. The sequencing used peripheral blood mononuclear cells (PBMCs), collected when the disease was refractory, from a patient treated with antithyroid drugs.

Here the CDR3 DNA reads TGCGCCAGCAGCTTGGGGCTAGCGGGAATGGAGACCCAGTACTTC. Protein sequence: CASSLGLAGMETQYF. The chain couples TRBV5-1 to TRBJ2-5; 9 nucleotides align to TRBD2. The CDR3 has 15 residues. The V and J ends lost 0 bases and 5 bases, in that order; junction bases with no gene match: 5. Per germline, CDR1 SGHRS and CDR2 YFSETQ.